This record covers a single TCR beta chain. TCRdb's copy holds only in-frame clones and misses some; the assay was immunoSEQ multiplex PCR. The repertoire holds around 360,000 clones, with roughly 87% as singletons. This sample stems from a study of blood T cell repertoires in COVID-19. Study details: Both acute and convalescent COVID-19 samples were obtained from the United States, Italy and Spain.

In terms of age and location, participants ranged from about 18 to 100 years and lived in fewer than 30 US areas. Recovered status in Cohort 3 required two negative PCRs, clearance, or symptom resolution. There are 16 residues in the CDR3. J lost 5 bases, V lost 1 base, and 7 bases had no gene match. Per the germline V gene, CDR1 is SGHDT and CDR2 is YYEEEE. The receptor was derived from a woman in her twenties or thirties who had recovered from COVID-19. The chain combines TRBV5-6 with TRBJ2-2; 8 positions agree with TRBD2. The sequencing sample was made of PBMCs or T cells enriched from blood (not recorded which). This chain's CDR3 is CASSLRAGGRTGELFF. DNA for the CDR3: TGTGCCAGCAGCTTGAGGGCGGGAGGTCGAACCGGGGAGCTGTTTTTT.